One sample yielded the 12 T cell receptor beta chains listed below, sequenced in a study of cytomegalovirus exposure and HLA in healthy donors. The PCR contained 60 Vbeta and 13 Jbeta primers. Sequencing used immunoSEQ multiplex PCR; TCRdb keeps in-frame clones, though not all of them. The table records some 150,000 clones, about two thirds of them present only once. Material for sequencing was PBMCs. These receptors all stem from a man between 45 and 60 years old in good health and CMV-seropositive.

This clone has just one count. The J gene is TRBJ2-1, the V gene TRBV5-1; 9 positions match TRBD1. CDR3 length: 16 residues. Germline V gene sequence: CDR1 SGHRS, CDR2 YFSETQ. The ends lost 0 bases at V and 6 bases at J; junction bases unmatched: 7. DNA of the CDR3: TGCGCCAGCAGCTTGGGGGGGACAGGGAAATTCAATGAGCAGTTCTTC. Amino acid sequence: CASSLGGTGKFNEQFF. Filled out from reference TRBV5-1 and TRBJ2-1, the complete variable domain reads KAGVTQTPRYLIKTRGQQVTLSCSPISGHRSVSWYQQTPGQGLQFLFEYFSETQRNKGNFPGRFSGRQFSNSRSEMNVSTLELGDSALYLCASSLGGTGKFNEQFFGPGTRLTVL.

The rearrangement uses TRBV9 and TRBJ2-7, with TRBD1 matching over 7 bases. The CDR3 length is 15 residues. With V trimmed by 0 bases and J by 2 bases, 5 bases remained unmatched. CDR1 and CDR2 (germline): SGDLS, YYNGEE. The CDR3 DNA reads as TGTGCCAGCAGCGTAGCACAGGGGCCCACCTACGAGCAGTACTTC. Residues: CASSVAQGPTYEQYF.

V is TRBV4-1 and J is TRBJ2-3; TRBD2 aligns across 9 bases. Germline assignment: CDR1 MGHRA and CDR2 YSYEKL. This CDR3 spans 15 amino acids. Trimming removed 9 bases from V and 1 base from J; junction bases left unmatched: 8. CDR3 region: CASPRGGRGTDTQYF. The CDR3 DNA sequence: TGCGCCAGTCCAAGAGGCGGGAGGGGCACAGATACGCAGTATTTT.

This chain uses TRBV20-1 with TRBJ1-1; D is perhaps TRBD1 (6 bases). Germline V gene lookup returns CDR1 DFQATT and CDR2 SNEGSKA (reference sequence). Trimming stripped 5 bases from V and 5 bases from J, with 9 bases between. The CDR3 is made up of 11 amino acids. The CDR3 DNA sequence: TGCAGTGCTGATACAGGGACTGAAGCTTTCTTT. It translates to CSADTGTEAFF.

The CDR3 protein is CASSLVAGLNQPQHF. CDR3 nucleotide sequence: TGTGCCAGCAGCTTAGTCGCAGGCCTCAATCAGCCCCAGCATTTT. The chain combines TRBV7-6 with TRBJ1-5; D gene ambiguous. There are 15 residues in the CDR3. Germline values: CDR1 SGHVS, CDR2 FNYEAQ. The ends were cut back, 1 base at V and 3 bases at J, with 10 bases in the middle.

The CDR3 bases are TGTGCCAGCAGCTACGACAGGGGTCAAGAGACCCAGTACTTC. Its translation is CASSYDRGQETQYF. This rearrangement joins TRBV7-9 to TRBJ2-5; 8 nucleotides agree with TRBD1. Trimming cost V 4 bases and J 2 bases; bases outside gene matches: 3. This CDR3 has 14 residues. CDR1 and CDR2 from the germline V gene are SEHNR and FQNEAQ (reference sequence).

The J gene is TRBJ1-2, the V gene TRBV6-5; D is uncertain. Per the germline V gene, CDR1 is MNHEY and CDR2 is SVGAGI. V lost 0 bases and J 4 bases, leaving 6 bases between the germline ends. The CDR3 runs to 13 residues. CDR3 protein: CASSYSASYGYTF. The DNA for the CDR3 is TGTGCCAGCAGTTACTCGGCTTCCTATGGCTACACCTTC.

Here the CDR3 reads CASSAHPRQTGVNTEAFF. CDR3 sequence (DNA): TGTGCCAGCTCAGCACACCCTCGCCAAACAGGGGTGAACACTGAAGCTTTCTTT. This sequence joins TRBV11-2 and TRBJ1-1; 7 nucleotides line up with TRBD1. The CDR3 has 18 residues. The V gene's germline CDR1 is SGHAT and CDR2 FQNNGV. The ends lost 8 bases at V and 0 bases at J; junction bases unmatched: 18. Looking up the rest from reference TRBV11-2 and TRBJ1-1 gives the full variable domain: EAGVAQSPRYKIIEKRQSVAFWCNPISGHATLYWYQQILGQGPKLLIQFQNNGVVDDSQLPKDRFSAERLKGVDSTLKIQPAKLEDSAVYLCASSAHPRQTGVNTEAFFGQGTRLTVV.

The sample holds one count of this clone. This chain connects TRBV11-3 to TRBJ2-7, with D uncertain. Trimming cost V 0 bases and J 6 bases, with 15 bases left between them. Per the germline V gene, CDR1 is SGHNT and CDR2 is YENEEA. The CDR3 extends over 15 amino acids. The CDR3 coding sequence is TGTGCCAGCAGCTTAGAGTTCCAGCGCCCGGGCGAGCAGTACTTC. Translating gives CASSLEFQRPGEQYF. The complete variable domain, with remaining parts taken from reference TRBV11-3 and TRBJ2-7, reads EAGVVQSPRYKIIEKKQPVAFWCNPISGHNTLYWYLQNLGQGPELLIRYENEEAVDDSQLPKDRFSAERLKGVDSTLKIQPAELGDSAVYLCASSLEFQRPGEQYFGPGTRLTVT.

The chain has TRBV6-1 and TRBJ1-2; 8 bases are a match to TRBD1. In germline, CDR1 is MNHNS, CDR2 SASEGT. The ends lost 6 bases at V and 6 bases at J; junction bases unmatched: 9. This CDR3 is built from 14 residues. DNA of the CDR3: TGTGCCAGCAGCGGAAGGCAGGGGGCAAATGGCTACACCTTC. Protein sequence: CASSGRQGANGYTF.

The chain is built from TRBV6-1 and TRBJ1-4; weak D call: TRBD1 (6 bases). The germline V gene has CDR1 MNHNS and CDR2 SASEGT. The CDR3 length is 15 residues. V lost 3 bases and J 4 bases, leaving 12 bases between the germline ends. CDR3: CASSERQVINEKLFF. The CDR3 nucleotides are TGTGCCAGCAGTGAGAGACAGGTGATTAATGAAAAACTGTTTTTT.

Of note for this clone: This sample also contains other DNA sequences that code for the same CDR3. The rearrangement joins TRBV7-2 to TRBJ1-1; no clear D gene. Germline V gene lookup returns CDR1 SGHTA and CDR2 FQGNSA. Trimming removed 5 bases at V and 1 base at J, with 8 bases between. This CDR3 comprises 13 residues. CDR3 nucleotides: TGTGCCAGCAGCCGCGGAAGGAACACTGAAGCTTTCTTT. Translated: CASSRGRNTEAFF.